These T cell receptor beta chains were read from a single sample in a study of identical twins. TCRdb reprocessed the 5' RACE reads via MiXCR and lists one record per CDR3 protein. The sample consists of 450,000 or so distinct CDR3 sequences, roughly an eighth of them appearing once. Another study also made use of these data, one on yellow fever vaccine responses in identical twins.

Specimen: CD4+ T cells sorted from blood. The receptors were gathered from a woman younger than 30 in good health. Each CDR3 is given with its conserved first and last residue. The order of the fields is D gene, V gene, J gene, clone size, CDR3 protein, CDR3 DNA. The D gene is left open where the match is weak. The listing skips clone size in some rows; elsewhere it reads once, few, many or a size class.

d_call: .
v_call: TRBV7-9
j_call: TRBJ2-1
clone_size: .
cdr3_aa: CASSPELVAGDNEQFF
cdr3_nt: TGTGCCAGCAGCCCAGAGCTTGTCGCAGGGGACAATGAGCAGTTCTTC

d_call: .
v_call: TRBV5-5
j_call: TRBJ2-7
clone_size: many
cdr3_aa: CASSLKAGVGEQYF
cdr3_nt: TGTGCCAGCAGCTTGAAGGCAGGGGTAGGCGAGCAGTACTTC

d_call: .
v_call: TRBV20-1
j_call: TRBJ2-1
clone_size: few
cdr3_aa: CSARSWDASYNEQFF
cdr3_nt: TGCAGTGCTAGATCGTGGGACGCTTCCTACAATGAGCAGTTCTTC

d_call: .
v_call: TRBV28
j_call: TRBJ1-1
clone_size: many
cdr3_aa: CASSYLVNTEAFF
cdr3_nt: TGTGCCAGCAGTTATCTAGTGAACACTGAAGCTTTCTTT

d_call: .
v_call: TRBV7-9
j_call: TRBJ2-3
clone_size: few
cdr3_aa: CASSLGKITDTQYF
cdr3_nt: TGTGCCAGCAGCTTGGGCAAGATCACAGATACGCAGTATTTT

d_call: .
v_call: TRBV5-1
j_call: TRBJ2-5
clone_size: few
cdr3_aa: CASSLEASQETQYF
cdr3_nt: TGCGCCAGCAGCTTGGAGGCTAGTCAAGAGACCCAGTACTTC

d_call: TRBD2
v_call: TRBV7-2
j_call: TRBJ2-7
clone_size: once
cdr3_aa: CASSSHGGVFIEQYF
cdr3_nt: TGTGCCAGCAGCAGCCACGGGGGGGTCTTCATTGAGCAGTACTTC

d_call: .
v_call: TRBV6-2/TRBV6-3
j_call: TRBJ2-2
clone_size: .
cdr3_aa: CASSYSKGVVGELFF
cdr3_nt: TGTGCCAGCAGTTACTCGAAGGGGGTGGTCGGGGAGCTGTTTTTT

d_call: .
v_call: TRBV5-1
j_call: TRBJ2-3
clone_size: many
cdr3_aa: CASSLNLASGDTQYF
cdr3_nt: TGCGCCAGCAGCTTGAACCTAGCCTCGGGGGATACGCAGTATTTT

d_call: .
v_call: TRBV30
j_call: TRBJ2-1
clone_size: .
cdr3_aa: CAWRRGGYNEQFF
cdr3_nt: TGTGCCTGGAGAAGGGGGGGGTACAATGAGCAGTTCTTC

d_call: .
v_call: TRBV12-3/TRBV12-4
j_call: TRBJ2-1
clone_size: .
cdr3_aa: CASSQGQGKVSDEQFF
cdr3_nt: TGTGCCAGCAGTCAGGGGCAGGGAAAGGTGAGCGATGAGCAGTTCTTC

d_call: .
v_call: TRBV12-3/TRBV12-4
j_call: TRBJ1-1
clone_size: few
cdr3_aa: CASSFISRNTEAFF
cdr3_nt: TGTGCCAGCAGTTTTATATCGAGAAACACTGAAGCTTTCTTT

d_call: TRBD2
v_call: TRBV20-1
j_call: TRBJ2-4
clone_size: few
cdr3_aa: CSARGGDKNIQYF
cdr3_nt: TGCAGTGCTAGGGGGGGGGACAAAAACATTCAGTACTTC

d_call: TRBD2
v_call: TRBV5-5
j_call: TRBJ2-7
clone_size: few
cdr3_aa: CASSFDGASGSYEQYF
cdr3_nt: TGTGCCAGCAGCTTTGACGGGGCTAGCGGGAGCTACGAGCAGTACTTC

d_call: .
v_call: TRBV6-4
j_call: TRBJ2-5
clone_size: few
cdr3_aa: CASQKPGCSRETQYF
cdr3_nt: TGTGCCAGCCAAAAACCCGGCTGTTCTCGAGAGACCCAGTACTTC

d_call: .
v_call: TRBV25-1
j_call: TRBJ2-7
clone_size: many
cdr3_aa: CASEGGQYF
cdr3_nt: TGTGCCAGCGAGGGAGGGCAGTACTTC

d_call: .
v_call: TRBV29-1
j_call: TRBJ2-7
clone_size: many
cdr3_aa: CSVSRLGFSYEQYF
cdr3_nt: TGCAGCGTATCCCGCTTGGGGTTCTCCTACGAGCAGTACTTC

d_call: .
v_call: TRBV7-9
j_call: TRBJ2-3
clone_size: .
cdr3_aa: CASSLVRSDTQYF
cdr3_nt: TGTGCCAGCAGCTTAGTAAGGTCAGATACGCAGTATTTT

d_call: .
v_call: TRBV2
j_call: TRBJ2-5
clone_size: few
cdr3_aa: CASTRAPNSETQYF
cdr3_nt: TGTGCCAGCACGAGAGCGCCGAACTCCGAGACCCAGTACTTC

d_call: .
v_call: TRBV2
j_call: TRBJ2-7
clone_size: many
cdr3_aa: CASSMFNEQYF
cdr3_nt: TGTGCCAGCAGCATGTTTAATGAGCAGTACTTC

d_call: .
v_call: TRBV11-2
j_call: TRBJ2-2
clone_size: .
cdr3_aa: CASSPPGGINTGELFF
cdr3_nt: TGTGCCAGCAGCCCGCCGGGCGGGATAAACACCGGGGAGCTGTTTTTT

d_call: TRBD2
v_call: TRBV7-9
j_call: TRBJ2-1
clone_size: few
cdr3_aa: CASSLDIAGNEQFF
cdr3_nt: TGTGCCAGCAGCTTAGATATAGCGGGTAATGAGCAGTTCTTC

d_call: TRBD2
v_call: TRBV18
j_call: TRBJ2-7
clone_size: .
cdr3_aa: CASSPPGAGVSYEQYF
cdr3_nt: TGTGCCAGCTCACCCCCTGGGGCGGGGGTATCCTACGAGCAGTACTTC

d_call: .
v_call: TRBV7-9
j_call: TRBJ2-1
clone_size: few
cdr3_aa: CASSRLLDEQFF
cdr3_nt: TGTGCCAGCAGCCGCTTACTAGATGAGCAGTTCTTC

d_call: .
v_call: TRBV7-8
j_call: TRBJ2-1
clone_size: many
cdr3_aa: CASSSPGLSKFF
cdr3_nt: TGTGCCAGCAGCTCACCGGGACTTTCTAAGTTCTTC

d_call: .
v_call: TRBV7-2
j_call: TRBJ2-7
clone_size: .
cdr3_aa: CASSLAIQASYEQYF
cdr3_nt: TGTGCCAGCAGCTTAGCCATCCAGGCGAGCTACGAGCAGTACTTC

d_call: .
v_call: TRBV11-1
j_call: TRBJ2-5
clone_size: .
cdr3_aa: CASSQLGSPLIEQETQYF
cdr3_nt: TGTGCCAGCAGCCAACTAGGGTCCCCCCTCATAGAGCAAGAGACCCAGTACTTC